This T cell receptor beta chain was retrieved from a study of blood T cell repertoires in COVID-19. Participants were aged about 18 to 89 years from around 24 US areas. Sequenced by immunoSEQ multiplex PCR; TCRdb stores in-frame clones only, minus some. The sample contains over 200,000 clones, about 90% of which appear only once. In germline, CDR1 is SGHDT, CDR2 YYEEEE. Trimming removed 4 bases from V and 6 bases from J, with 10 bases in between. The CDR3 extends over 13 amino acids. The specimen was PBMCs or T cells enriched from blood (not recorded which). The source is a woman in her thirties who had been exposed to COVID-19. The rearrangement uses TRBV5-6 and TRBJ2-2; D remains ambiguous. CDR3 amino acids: CASSMPGAGELFF. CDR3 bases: TGTGCCAGCAGCATGCCCGGTGCCGGGGAGCTGTTTTTT.